This is a list of T cell receptor beta chains from one sample in a study of memory CD4+ T cells and cytomegalovirus serostatus. Profiled with immunoSEQ multiplex PCR; TCRdb holds only in-frame clones, not every one. The profile shows about 39,000 clones, roughly 78% of them singletons. What was sequenced was memory CD4+ T cells from blood. Receptors originate from an adult in good health and CMV-seronegative. The CDR3 runs from the conserved cysteine through the conserved F or W. The D gene is left open where the match is weak. Size tells how often a clone was seen (once, few, many) or the class of an expanded clone, and some rows leave it out.

abundance	d_gene	v_gene	j_gene	CDR3nt	CDR3aa
.	TRBD1	TRBV5-1	TRBJ1-5	TGCGCCAGCAGCCCGGCCCCGGGACAGGCGGGTCAGCCCCAGCATTTT	CASSPAPGQAGQPQHF
.	TRBD1	TRBV18	TRBJ1-1	TGTGCCAGCTCCCCAACCGACAGGGCTGAAGCTTTCTTT	CASSPTDRAEAFF
.	TRBD1	TRBV15	TRBJ1-5	TGTGCCACCAGCACTACAGGGGGCAATCAGCCCCAGCATTTT	CATSTTGGNQPQHF
.	.	TRBV14	TRBJ1-6	TGTGCCAGCAGCCCCCAGGGTTATAATTCACCCCTCCACTTT	CASSPQGYNSPLHF
.	.	TRBV6-1	TRBJ1-2	TGTGCCAGCAGTAAAAAGTACGGTGGCTACACCTTC	CASSKKYGGYTF
.	TRBD2	TRBV7-2	TRBJ2-2	TGTGCCAGCAGCCCGAGACTAGCGGCTAACACCGGGGAGCTGTTTTTT	CASSPRLAANTGELFF
.	.	TRBV30	TRBJ1-3	TGTGCCTGGAGTGTCGGGAGAAATGGAAACACCATATATTTT	CAWSVGRNGNTIYF
.	.	TRBV18	TRBJ2-2	TGTGCCAGCTCACCCATGGGACTCGCGAACACCGGGGAGCTGTTTTTT	CASSPMGLANTGELFF
.	.	TRBV6-5	TRBJ1-1	TGTGCCAGCAGTTCCGACAGCGTTGAAGCTTTCTTT	CASSSDSVEAFF
.	.	TRBV6-1	TRBJ2-7	TGTGCCAGCAGTGAAGCTGAGCGGGTCCTTGAGCAGTACTTC	CASSEAERVLEQYF
.	.	TRBV14	TRBJ2-3	TGTGCCAGCAGCTTATTAACCGGGCCTACAAAAACGCAGTATTTT	CASSLLTGPTKTQYF
few	.	TRBV7-9	TRBJ1-5	TGTGCCAGCAGCTTAGCGGTATCGGGTAATAGCAATCAGCCCCAGCATTTT	CASSLAVSGNSNQPQHF
.	.	TRBV10-3	TRBJ1-2	TGTGCCATCAGTGAGTCTTCGGCGCCCTATGGCTACACCTTC	CAISESSAPYGYTF
.	TRBD1	TRBV28	TRBJ2-7	TGTGCCAGCAGTACAGCCGGGACAGGGGCCTACGAGCAGTACTTC	CASSTAGTGAYEQYF
.	.	TRBV7-2	TRBJ1-6	TGTGCCAGCAGCCTCCTTGCCGGGGGCGCGAATTCACCCCTCCACTTT	CASSLLAGGANSPLHF
.	TRBD1	TRBV6-1	TRBJ1-1	TGTGCCACCCGAAGAGAACAGGGGGCGGCCACTGAAGCTTTCTTT	CATRREQGAATEAFF